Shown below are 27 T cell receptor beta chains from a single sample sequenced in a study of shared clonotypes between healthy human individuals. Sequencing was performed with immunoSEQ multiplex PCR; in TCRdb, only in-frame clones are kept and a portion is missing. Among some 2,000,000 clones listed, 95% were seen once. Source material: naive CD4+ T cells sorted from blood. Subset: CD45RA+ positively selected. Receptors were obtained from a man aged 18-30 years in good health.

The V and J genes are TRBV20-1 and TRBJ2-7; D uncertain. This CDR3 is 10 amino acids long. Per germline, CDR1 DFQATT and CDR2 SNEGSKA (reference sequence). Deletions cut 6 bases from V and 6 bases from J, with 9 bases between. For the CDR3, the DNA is TGCAGTGCGGAGACCGGCGAGCAGTACTTC. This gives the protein CSAETGEQYF.

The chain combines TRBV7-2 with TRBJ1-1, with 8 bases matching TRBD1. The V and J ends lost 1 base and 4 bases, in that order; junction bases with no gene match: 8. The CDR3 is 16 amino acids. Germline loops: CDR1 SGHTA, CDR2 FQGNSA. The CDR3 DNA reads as TGTGCCAGCAGCTTAGTGGGGATCGGACAGGGCACTGAAGCTTTCTTT. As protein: CASSLVGIGQGTEAFF. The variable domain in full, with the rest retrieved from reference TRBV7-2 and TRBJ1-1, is GAGVSQSPSNKVTEKGKDVELRCDPISGHTALYWYRQSLGQGLEFLIYFQGNSAPDKSGLPSDRFSAERTGGSVSTLTIQRTQQEDSAVYLCASSLVGIGQGTEAFFGQGTRLTVV.

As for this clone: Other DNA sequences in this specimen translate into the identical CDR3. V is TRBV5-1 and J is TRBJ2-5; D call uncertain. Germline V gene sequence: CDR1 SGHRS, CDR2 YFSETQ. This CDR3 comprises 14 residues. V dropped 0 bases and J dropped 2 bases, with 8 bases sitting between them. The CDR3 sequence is CASSLVWGQETQYF. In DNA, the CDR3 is TGCGCCAGCAGCTTGGTGTGGGGTCAAGAGACCCAGTACTTC.

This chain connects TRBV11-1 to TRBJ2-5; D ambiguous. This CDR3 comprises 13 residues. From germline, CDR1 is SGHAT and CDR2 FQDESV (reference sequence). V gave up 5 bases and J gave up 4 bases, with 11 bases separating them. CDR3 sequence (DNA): TGTGCCAGCAGCCAGGATGGGGTAGAGACCCAGTACTTC. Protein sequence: CASSQDGVETQYF. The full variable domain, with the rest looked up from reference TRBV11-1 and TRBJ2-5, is EAEVAQSPRYKITEKSQAVAFWCDPISGHATLYWYRQILGQGPELLVQFQDESVVDDSQLPKDRFSAERLKGVDSTLKIQPAELGDSAMYLCASSQDGVETQYFGPGTRLLVL.

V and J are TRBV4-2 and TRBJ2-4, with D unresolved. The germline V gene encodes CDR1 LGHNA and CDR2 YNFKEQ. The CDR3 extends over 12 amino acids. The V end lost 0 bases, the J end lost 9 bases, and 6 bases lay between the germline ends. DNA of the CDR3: TGTGCCAGCAGCCAAGAGGGCGGCATTCAGTACTTC. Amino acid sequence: CASSQEGGIQYF.

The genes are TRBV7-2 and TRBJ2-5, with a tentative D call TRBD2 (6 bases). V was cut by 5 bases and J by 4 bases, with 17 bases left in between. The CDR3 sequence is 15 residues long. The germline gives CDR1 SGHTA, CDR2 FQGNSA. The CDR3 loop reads CASSEPGPGGETQYF. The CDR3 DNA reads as TGTGCCAGCAGCGAACCGGGCCCCGGGGGAGAGACCCAGTACTTC.

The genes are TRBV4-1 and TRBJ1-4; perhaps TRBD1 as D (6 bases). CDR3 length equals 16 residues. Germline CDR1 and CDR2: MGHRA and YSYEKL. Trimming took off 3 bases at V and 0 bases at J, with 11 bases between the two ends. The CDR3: CASSHLQGATNEKLFF. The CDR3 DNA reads TGCGCCAGCAGCCATTTACAGGGTGCAACTAATGAAAAACTGTTTTTT.

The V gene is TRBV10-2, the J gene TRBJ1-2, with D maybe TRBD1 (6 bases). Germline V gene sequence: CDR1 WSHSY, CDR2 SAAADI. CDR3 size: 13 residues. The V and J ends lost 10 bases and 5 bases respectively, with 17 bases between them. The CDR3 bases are TGCGCCACCCAAATCCCGGGGGCGTATGGCTACACCTTC. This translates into CATQIPGAYGYTF.

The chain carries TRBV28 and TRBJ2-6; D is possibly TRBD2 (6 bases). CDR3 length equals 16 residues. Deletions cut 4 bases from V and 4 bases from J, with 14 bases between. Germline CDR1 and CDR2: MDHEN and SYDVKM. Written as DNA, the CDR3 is TGTGCCAGCAGTTCCCATGGAGGGACCGGGGCCAACGTCCTGACTTTC. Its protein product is CASSSHGGTGANVLTF.

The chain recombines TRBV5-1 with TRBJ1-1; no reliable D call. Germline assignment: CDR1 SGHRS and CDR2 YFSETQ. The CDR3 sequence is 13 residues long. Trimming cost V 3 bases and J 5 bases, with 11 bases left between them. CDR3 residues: CASSYLPQTEAFF. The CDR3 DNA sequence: TGCGCCAGCAGCTACTTACCACAGACTGAAGCTTTCTTT.

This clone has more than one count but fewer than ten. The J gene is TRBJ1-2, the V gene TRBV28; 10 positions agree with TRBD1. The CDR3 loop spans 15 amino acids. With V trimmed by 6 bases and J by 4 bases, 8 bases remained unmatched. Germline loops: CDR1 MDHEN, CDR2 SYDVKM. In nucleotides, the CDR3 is TGTGCCAGCAGCTCGGGACAGGGGTGGACCTATGGCTACACCTTC. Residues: CASSSGQGWTYGYTF.

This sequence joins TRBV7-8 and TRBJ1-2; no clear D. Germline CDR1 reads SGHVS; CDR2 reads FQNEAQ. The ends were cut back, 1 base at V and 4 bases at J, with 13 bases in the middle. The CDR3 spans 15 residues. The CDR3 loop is CASSLELGALYGYTF. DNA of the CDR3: TGTGCCAGCAGCTTAGAGCTGGGAGCCCTCTATGGCTACACCTTC.

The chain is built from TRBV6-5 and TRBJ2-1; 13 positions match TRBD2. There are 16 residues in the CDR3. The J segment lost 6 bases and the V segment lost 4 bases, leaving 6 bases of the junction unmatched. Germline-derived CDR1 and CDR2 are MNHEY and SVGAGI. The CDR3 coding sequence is TGTGCCAGCAGTTCTCAACTAGCGGGGGGGCTCAATGAGCAGTTCTTC. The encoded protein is CASSSQLAGGLNEQFF.

The CDR3 loop reads CASGGRDTLHGYTF. CDR3 nucleotide sequence: TGTGCCAGCGGTGGCCGGGACACACTACATGGCTACACCTTC. This chain links TRBV6-1 with TRBJ1-2; D might be TRBD1 (6 bases). V gave up 8 bases and J gave up 6 bases, with 19 bases separating them. The CDR3 totals 14 residues. The germline CDR1 and CDR2 sequences are MNHNS and SASEGT.

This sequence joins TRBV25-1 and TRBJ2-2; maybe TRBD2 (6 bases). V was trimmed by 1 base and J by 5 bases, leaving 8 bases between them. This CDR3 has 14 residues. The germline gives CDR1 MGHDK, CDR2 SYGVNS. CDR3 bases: TGTGCCAGCAGTGAATGGCGGGAAACCGGGGAGCTGTTTTTT. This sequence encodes CASSEWRETGELFF.

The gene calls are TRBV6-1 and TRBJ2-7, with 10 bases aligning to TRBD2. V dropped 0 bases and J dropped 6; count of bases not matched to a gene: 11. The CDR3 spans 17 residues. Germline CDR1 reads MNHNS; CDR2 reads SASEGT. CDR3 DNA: TGTGCCAGCAGTGAAGCTCTCTTTAGCGGGGGGTCGAGCGAGCAGTACTTC. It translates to CASSEALFSGGSSEQYF.

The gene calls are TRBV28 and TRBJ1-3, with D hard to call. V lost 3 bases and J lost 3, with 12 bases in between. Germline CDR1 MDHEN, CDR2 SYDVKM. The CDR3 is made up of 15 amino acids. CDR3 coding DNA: TGTGCCAGCAGTTTCTCTAGGCCCATTGGAAACACCATATATTTT. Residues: CASSFSRPIGNTIYF.

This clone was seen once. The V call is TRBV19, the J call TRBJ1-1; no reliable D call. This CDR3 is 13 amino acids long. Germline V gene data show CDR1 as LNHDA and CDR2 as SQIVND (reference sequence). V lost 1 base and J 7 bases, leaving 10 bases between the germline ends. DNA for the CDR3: TGTGCCAGTAGTATAGGCGGAGTCATTGAAGCTTTCTTT. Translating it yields CASSIGGVIEAFF. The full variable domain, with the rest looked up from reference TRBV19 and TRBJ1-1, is DGGITQSPKYLFRKEGQNVTLSCEQNLNHDAMYWYRQDPGQGLRLIYYSQIVNDFQKGDIAEGYSVSREKKESFPLTVTSAQKNPTAFYLCASSIGGVIEAFFGQGTRLTVV.

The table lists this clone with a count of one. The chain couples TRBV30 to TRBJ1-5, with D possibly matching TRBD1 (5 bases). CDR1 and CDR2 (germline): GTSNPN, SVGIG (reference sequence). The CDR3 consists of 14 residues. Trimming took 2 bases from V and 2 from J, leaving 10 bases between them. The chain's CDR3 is CAWSLRRGNQPQHF. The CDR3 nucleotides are TGTGCCTGGAGTCTTCGCAGGGGCAATCAGCCCCAGCATTTT.

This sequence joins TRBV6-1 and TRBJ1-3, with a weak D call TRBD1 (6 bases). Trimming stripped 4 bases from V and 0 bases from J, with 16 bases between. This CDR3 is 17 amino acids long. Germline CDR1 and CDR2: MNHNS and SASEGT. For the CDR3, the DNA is TGTGCCAGCAGTGCCCTCGGAGGGGACAACTCTGGAAACACCATATATTTT. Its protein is CASSALGGDNSGNTIYF.

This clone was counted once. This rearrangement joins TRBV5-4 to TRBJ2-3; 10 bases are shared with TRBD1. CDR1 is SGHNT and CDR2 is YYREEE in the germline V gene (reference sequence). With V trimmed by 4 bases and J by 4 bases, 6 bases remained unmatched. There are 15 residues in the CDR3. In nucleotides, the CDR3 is TGTGCCAGCAGCGTAGGACAGGGGGGAGCAGATACGCAGTATTTT. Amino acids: CASSVGQGGADTQYF.

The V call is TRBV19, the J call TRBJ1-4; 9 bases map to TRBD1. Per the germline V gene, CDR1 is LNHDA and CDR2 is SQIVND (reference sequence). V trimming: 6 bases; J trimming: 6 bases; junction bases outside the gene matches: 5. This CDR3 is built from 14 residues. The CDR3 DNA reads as TGTGCCAGTAGGGGACAGGGCCAGTATGAAAAACTGTTTTTT. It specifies CASRGQGQYEKLFF.

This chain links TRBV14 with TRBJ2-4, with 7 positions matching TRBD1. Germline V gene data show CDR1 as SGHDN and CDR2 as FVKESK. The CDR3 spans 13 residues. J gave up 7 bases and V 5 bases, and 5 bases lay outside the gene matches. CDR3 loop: CASSSTGTNIQYF. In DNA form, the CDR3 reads TGTGCCAGCAGCTCGACAGGGACGAACATTCAGTACTTC.

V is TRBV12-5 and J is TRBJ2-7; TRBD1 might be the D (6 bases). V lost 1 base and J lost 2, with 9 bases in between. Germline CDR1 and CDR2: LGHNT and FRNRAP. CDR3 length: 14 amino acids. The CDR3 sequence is CASGLEQGPYEQYF. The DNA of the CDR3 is TGTGCTAGTGGTTTGGAGCAGGGGCCCTACGAGCAGTACTTC.

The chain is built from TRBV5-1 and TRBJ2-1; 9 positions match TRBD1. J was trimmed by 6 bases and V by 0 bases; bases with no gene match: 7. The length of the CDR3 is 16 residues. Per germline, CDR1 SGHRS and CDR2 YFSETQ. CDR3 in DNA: TGCGCCAGCAGCTTGGAGTGGGACAGGGTTCTCAATGAGCAGTTCTTC. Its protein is CASSLEWDRVLNEQFF.

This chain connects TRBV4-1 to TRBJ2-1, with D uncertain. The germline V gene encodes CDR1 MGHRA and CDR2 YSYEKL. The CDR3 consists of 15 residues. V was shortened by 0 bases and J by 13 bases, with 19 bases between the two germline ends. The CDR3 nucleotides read TGCGCCAGCAGCCAAGATCTTGTGGGTCCCGCCCCACAGTTCTTC. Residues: CASSQDLVGPAPQFF.

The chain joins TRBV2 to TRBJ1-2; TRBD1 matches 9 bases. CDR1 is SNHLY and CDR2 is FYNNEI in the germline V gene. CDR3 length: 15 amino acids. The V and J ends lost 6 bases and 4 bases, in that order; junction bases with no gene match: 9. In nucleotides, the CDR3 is TGTGCCAGCAGGAGGGACAGGGCCCTTCTCTATGGCTACACCTTC. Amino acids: CASRRDRALLYGYTF. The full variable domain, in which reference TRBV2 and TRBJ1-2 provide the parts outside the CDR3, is EPEVTQTPSHQVTQMGQEVILRCVPISNHLYFYWYRQILGQKVEFLVSFYNNEISEKSEIFDDQFSVERPDGSNFTLKIRSTKLEDSAMYFCASRRDRALLYGYTFGSGTRLTVV.